These 5 T cell receptor beta chains originate from one sample sequenced in a study of Tregs in tolerant kidney transplant recipients. Only in-frame clones appear in the TCRdb table, and some are missing; sequencing was by immunoSEQ multiplex PCR. Of about 94,000 clones listed, over 85% are singletons. This specimen consisted of CD4+ T cells from blood, obtained before the transplant. The receptors originated from a human donor who received a combined kidney and bone marrow transplant.

The genes are TRBV30 and TRBJ2-7; TRBD1 aligns across 8 bases. V gave up 5 bases and J gave up 4 bases; unmatched junction bases: 4. The germline CDR1 and CDR2 sequences are GTSNPN and SVGIG (reference sequence). The CDR3 loop spans 12 amino acids. The CDR3 nucleotides read TGTGCCTGGGGACAGGGAGTATACGAGCAGTACTTC. Amino acids: CAWGQGVYEQYF.

The J gene is TRBJ2-3, the V gene TRBV5-1; D gene unclear. CDR1 is SGHRS, CDR2 YFSETQ, per germline. The CDR3 extends over 15 amino acids. Trimming removed 0 bases at V and 3 bases at J, with 11 bases between. CDR3 amino acids: CASSLGTPGTDTQYF. In DNA form, the CDR3 reads TGCGCCAGCAGCTTGGGAACCCCGGGTACAGATACGCAGTATTTT.

The chain couples TRBV2 to TRBJ1-1; D is ambiguous. The length of the CDR3 is 13 residues. Germline CDR1 SNHLY, CDR2 FYNNEI. V shed 9 bases and J shed 1 base, with 12 bases lying between them. CDR3 protein: CASKFRENTEAFF. Written as DNA, the CDR3 is TGTGCCAGTAAGTTTAGAGAGAACACTGAAGCTTTCTTT.

The chain has TRBV27 and TRBJ2-7; 10 bases are a match to TRBD1. V was clipped by 6 bases and J by 5 bases; unmatched bases: 10. Germline loops: CDR1 MNHEY, CDR2 SMNVEV (reference sequence). This CDR3 contains 15 residues. The chain's CDR3 is CASSSPGQGFDEQYF. CDR3 DNA: TGTGCCAGCAGCAGCCCGGGACAGGGGTTCGACGAGCAGTACTTC.

This rearrangement joins TRBV5-1 to TRBJ2-3; 12 positions match TRBD2. Germline V gene lookup returns CDR1 SGHRS and CDR2 YFSETQ. V was clipped by 9 bases and J by 2 bases; unmatched bases: 7. The CDR3 totals 15 residues. CDR3: CATRTSGADTDTQYF. CDR3 sequence (DNA): TGCGCCACCAGGACTAGCGGGGCAGACACAGATACGCAGTATTTT.